This is a list of T cell receptor beta chains from one sample in a study of somatic mutations in cytotoxic T cells in rheumatoid arthritis. The method was immunoSEQ multiplex PCR; TCRdb's version includes in-frame clones alone and lacks a portion of them. The sample contains more than 9,000 clones, 65% to 80% of which appear only once. The sample consisted of CD8+ T cells sorted from blood. These receptors came from an adult with rheumatoid arthritis. Both conserved end residues are part of each CDR3. A D gene is named only where the DNA matches it firmly. Not all rows give a size; the values are once, few, many and, for expanded clones, a class.

TRBJ2-2 | . | TRBV5-4 | . | CASSFGVAQNTGELFF | TGTGCCAGCAGCTTCGGGGTTGCGCAGAACACCGGGGAGCTGTTTTTT
TRBJ2-3 | . | TRBV6-6 | . | CASSYGTLDTQYF | TGTGCCAGCAGTTACGGGACTTTAGACACGCAGTATTTT
TRBJ2-3 | few | TRBV28 | TRBD2 | CATRLAGIDTQYF | TGTGCCACCCGACTAGCGGGGATAGATACGCAGTATTTT
TRBJ1-1 | . | TRBV28 | . | CATFTWRSMNTEAFF | TGTGCCACCTTTACCTGGAGGTCGATGAACACTGAAGCTTTCTTT
TRBJ2-7 | . | TRBV7-8 | TRBD1 | CASSLRDRGFYEQYF | TGTGCCAGCAGCTTGCGGGACAGGGGTTTTTACGAGCAGTACTTC
TRBJ1-2 | few | TRBV2 | . | CASLAEWAANYGYTF | TGTGCCAGCTTAGCGGAATGGGCAGCTAACTATGGCTACACCTTC
TRBJ2-7 | . | TRBV11-2 | TRBD1 | CASSLGTGGKYEQYF | TGTGCCAGCAGCTTAGGAACAGGGGGCAAATACGAGCAGTACTTC
TRBJ2-5 | . | TRBV11-1 | . | CASSATGPSATQYF | TGTGCCAGCAGCGCCACAGGGCCCTCGGCGACCCAGTACTTC
TRBJ1-5 | . | TRBV28 | TRBD1 | CASGWTGASQPQHF | TGTGCCAGCGGATGGACAGGGGCATCTCAGCCCCAGCATTTT
TRBJ2-6 | . | TRBV13 | . | CASSFGQPNVLTF | TGTGCCAGCAGCTTCGGACAGCCGAACGTCCTGACTTTC
TRBJ2-1 | . | TRBV4-3 | . | CASSEGARHHNEQFF | TGCGCCAGCAGCGAAGGGGCTAGACATCACAATGAGCAGTTCTTC
TRBJ2-5 | . | TRBV30 | . | CAWSHPGVRETQYF | TGTGCCTGGAGTCACCCGGGAGTCAGAGAGACCCAGTACTTC
TRBJ1-2 | . | TRBV28 | TRBD1 | CASSLVRGNGYTF | TGTGCCAGCAGTTTAGTCAGGGGGAATGGCTACACCTTC
TRBJ1-1 | . | TRBV7-2 | . | CASSFLVKAKAFF | TGTGCCAGCAGCTTTCTCGTGAAGGCTAAGGCTTTCTTT
TRBJ1-1 | . | TRBV19 | TRBD1 | CASSMGHTGAAEAFF | TGTGCCAGTAGTATGGGTCACACAGGGGCCGCTGAAGCTTTCTTT
TRBJ2-7 | medium-sized | TRBV28 | . | CASSPHTTYEQYF | TGTGCCAGCAGTCCCCACACAACATACGAGCAGTACTTC
TRBJ2-5 | . | TRBV7-9 | TRBD1 | CASSQRTGGETQYF | TGTGCCAGCAGCCAACGAACAGGGGGCGAGACCCAGTACTTC
TRBJ1-6 | . | TRBV12-5 | . | CASGLVLSDRISLGSPLHF | TGTGCTAGTGGTTTGGTACTGTCAGATAGGATTTCTCTTGGTTCACCCCTCCACTTT
TRBJ2-1 | . | TRBV5-1 | TRBD2 | CASSHTSGGPVSYNEQFF | TGCGCCAGCAGCCATACTAGCGGGGGACCCGTCTCCTACAATGAGCAGTTCTTC
TRBJ2-5 | . | TRBV28 | TRBD2 | CASSPHWTSGGETQYF | TGTGCCAGCAGTCCGCACTGGACTAGCGGGGGAGAGACCCAGTACTTC
TRBJ2-1 | few | TRBV20-1 | . | CSARVGTQFF | TGCAGTGCTAGAGTCGGGACGCAGTTCTTC
TRBJ1-2 | . | TRBV29-1 | . | CSAVGESFDGYTF | TGCAGCGCTGTGGGGGAGTCCTTCGATGGCTACACCTTC
TRBJ2-3 | . | TRBV30 | TRBD2 | CAWALLAGVSDTQYF | TGTGCCTGGGCACTACTAGCGGGGGTATCAGATACGCAGTATTTT
TRBJ2-2 | . | TRBV9 | . | CASSVQGGREAGELFF | TGTGCCAGCAGCGTTCAGGGGGGCCGGGAGGCCGGGGAGCTGTTTTTT
TRBJ2-4 | once | TRBV9 | TRBD2 | CASSPGGVNIQYF | TGTGCCAGCAGCCCCGGGGGGGTAAACATTCAGTACTTC
TRBJ1-4 | . | TRBV27 | TRBD1 | CASSPGQGALNEKLFF | TGTGCCAGCAGCCCGGGACAGGGGGCCCTTAATGAAAAACTGTTTTTT
TRBJ2-3 | . | TRBV5-1 | TRBD2 | CASSTGTSGATDTQYF | TGCGCCAGCAGCACGGGGACTAGTGGGGCCACAGATACGCAGTATTTT
TRBJ2-5 | . | TRBV5-4 | TRBD2 | CASSFLAGGPETQYF | TGTGCCAGCAGCTTCCTAGCGGGGGGGCCCGAGACCCAGTACTTC
TRBJ1-2 | few | TRBV27 | . | CATCPGRCAYGYTF | TGTGCCACCTGTCCAGGGCGGTGTGCCTATGGCTACACCTTC
TRBJ1-1 | . | TRBV5-1 | . | CASSLGELFVEAFF | TGCGCCAGCAGCCTAGGAGAACTCTTTGTTGAAGCTTTCTTT
TRBJ1-5 | . | TRBV15 | . | CATSRDGIFSRVGGNQPQHF | TGTGCCACCAGCAGAGATGGTATTTTTTCCAGGGTTGGGGGCAATCAGCCCCAGCATTTT
TRBJ2-4 | . | TRBV5-4 | TRBD1 | CASRTGGEDIQYF | TGTGCCAGCAGGACAGGGGGAGAAGACATTCAGTACTTC
TRBJ1-1 | . | TRBV4-1 | TRBD1 | CASSYSTGGWLFF | TGCGCCAGCAGCTATTCGACAGGGGGCTGGCTTTTCTTT
TRBJ2-2 | . | TRBV5-4 | TRBD2 | CASSEAGGIFGELFF | TGTGCCAGCAGCGAGGCGGGGGGGATCTTCGGGGAGCTGTTTTTT
TRBJ1-1 | few | TRBV7-8 | . | CASSLVSPENTEAFF | TGTGCCAGCAGCTTAGTGTCGCCGGAGAACACTGAAGCTTTCTTT
TRBJ1-2 | . | TRBV27 | . | CASSLLGGEYGYTF | TGTGCCAGCAGTTTATTGGGGGGGGAGTATGGCTACACCTTC
TRBJ1-4 | . | TRBV4-3 | . | CASSQATARNEKLFF | TGCGCCAGCAGCCAAGCGACAGCCCGTAATGAAAAACTGTTTTTT
TRBJ1-4 | . | TRBV7-6 | . | CASSPRPGASNEKLFF | TGTGCCAGCAGCCCTCGGCCGGGGGCTTCTAATGAAAAACTGTTTTTT
TRBJ2-1 | . | TRBV25-1 | . | CASSDDPKGGSYNEQFF | TGTGCCAGCAGTGATGACCCAAAAGGAGGGTCGTACAATGAGCAGTTCTTC
TRBJ2-2 | few | TRBV4-3 | TRBD2 | CASSPLAGELFF | TGCGCCAGCAGCCCCCTAGCGGGCGAGCTGTTTTTT
TRBJ2-5 | . | TRBV6-5 | . | CASSLGTTMEQYF | TGTGCCAGCAGTCTGGGAACTACGATGGAGCAGTACTTC
TRBJ2-2 | once | TRBV13 | TRBD2 | CASSPSPGLAGRNGELFF | TGTGCCAGCAGCCCCTCCCCGGGACTAGCGGGCCGGAACGGGGAGCTGTTTTTT
TRBJ1-4 | . | TRBV4-3 | . | CASSQEIGGQHIGEKLFF | TGCGCCAGCAGCCAAGAAATTGGGGGGCAACACATCGGTGAAAAACTGTTTTTT
TRBJ1-6 | . | TRBV5-8 | . | CASSLEQGNSPLHF | TGTGCCAGCAGCTTGGAACAGGGAAATTCACCCCTCCACTTT
TRBJ2-3 | . | TRBV7-3 | . | CASSERGGPTDTQYF | TGTGCCAGCAGCGAGAGGGGGGGCCCCACAGATACGCAGTATTTT
TRBJ1-1 | once | TRBV9 | . | CASSGWGSGTEAFF | TGTGCCAGCAGCGGATGGGGTTCTGGCACTGAAGCTTTCTTT
TRBJ2-5 | . | TRBV28 | . | CASSLAGTVGSMKTQYF | TGTGCCAGCAGTTTAGCCGGGACCGTTGGCAGTATGAAGACCCAGTACTTC
TRBJ2-1 | . | TRBV7-9 | TRBD2 | CASSLGTGTRDNEQFF | TGTGCCAGCAGCTTAGGAACCGGGACTAGGGACAATGAGCAGTTCTTC
TRBJ1-6 | . | TRBV27 | . | CASSLRASPLHF | TGTGCCAGCAGCCTTCGAGCATCACCCCTCCACTTT
TRBJ2-1 | once | TRBV15 | TRBD2 | CAASVAGGFGEQFF | TGTGCCGCAAGTGTGGCGGGGGGCTTTGGAGAGCAGTTCTTC